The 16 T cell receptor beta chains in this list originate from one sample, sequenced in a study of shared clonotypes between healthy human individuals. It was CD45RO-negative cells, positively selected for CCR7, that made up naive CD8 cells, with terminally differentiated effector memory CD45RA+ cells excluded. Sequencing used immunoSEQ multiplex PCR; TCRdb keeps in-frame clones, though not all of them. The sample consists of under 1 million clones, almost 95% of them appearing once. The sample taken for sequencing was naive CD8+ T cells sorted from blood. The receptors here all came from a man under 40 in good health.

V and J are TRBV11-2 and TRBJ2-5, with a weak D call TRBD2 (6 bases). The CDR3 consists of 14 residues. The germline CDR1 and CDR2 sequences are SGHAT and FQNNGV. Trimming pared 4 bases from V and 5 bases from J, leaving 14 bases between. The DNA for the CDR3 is TGTGCCAGCAGCTATAGCCCTGGGAGGGAGACCCAGTACTTC. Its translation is CASSYSPGRETQYF.

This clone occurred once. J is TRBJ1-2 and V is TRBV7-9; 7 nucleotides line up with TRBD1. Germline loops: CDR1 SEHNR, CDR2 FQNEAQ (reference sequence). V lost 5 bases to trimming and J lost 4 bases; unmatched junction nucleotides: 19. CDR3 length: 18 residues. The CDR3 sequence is CASSGPGTDYYNFYGYTF. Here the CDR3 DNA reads TGTGCCAGCAGCGGACCCGGGACAGATTATTATAACTTCTATGGCTACACCTTC.

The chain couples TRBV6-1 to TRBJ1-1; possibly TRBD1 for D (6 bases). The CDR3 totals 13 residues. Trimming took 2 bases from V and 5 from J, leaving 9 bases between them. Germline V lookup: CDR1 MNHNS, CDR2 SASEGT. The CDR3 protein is CASSEQGWTEAFF. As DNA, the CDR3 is TGTGCCAGCAGTGAACAGGGGTGGACTGAAGCTTTCTTT.

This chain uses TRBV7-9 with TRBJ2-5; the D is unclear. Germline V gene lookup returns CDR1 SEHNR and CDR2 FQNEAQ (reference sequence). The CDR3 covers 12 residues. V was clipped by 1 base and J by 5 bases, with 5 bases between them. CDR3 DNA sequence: TGTGCCAGCAGCTTAGGGAGCGAGACCCAGTACTTC. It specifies CASSLGSETQYF.

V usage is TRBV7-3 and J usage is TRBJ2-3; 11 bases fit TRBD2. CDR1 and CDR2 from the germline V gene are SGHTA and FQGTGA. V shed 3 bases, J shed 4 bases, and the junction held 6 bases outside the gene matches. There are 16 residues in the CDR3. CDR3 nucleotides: TGTGCCAGCAGCTTGGCCGGGACTAGCGGCGCAGATACGCAGTATTTT. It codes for CASSLAGTSGADTQYF. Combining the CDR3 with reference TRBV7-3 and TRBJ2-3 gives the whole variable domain GAGVSQTPSNKVTEKGKYVELRCDPISGHTALYWYRQSLGQGPEFLIYFQGTGAADDSGLPNDRFFAVRPEGSVSTLKIQRTERGDSAVYLCASSLAGTSGADTQYFGPGTRLTVL.

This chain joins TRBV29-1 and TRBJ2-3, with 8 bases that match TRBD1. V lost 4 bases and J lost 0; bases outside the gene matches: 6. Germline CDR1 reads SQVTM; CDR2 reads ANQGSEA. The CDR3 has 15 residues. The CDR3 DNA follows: TGCAGCGTTGGACAGGGGTTAACTAGCACAGATACGCAGTATTTT. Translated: CSVGQGLTSTDTQYF.

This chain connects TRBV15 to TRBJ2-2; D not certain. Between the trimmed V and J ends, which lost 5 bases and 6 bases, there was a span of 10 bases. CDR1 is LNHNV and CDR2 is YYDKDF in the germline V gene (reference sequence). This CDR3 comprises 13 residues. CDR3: CATSPPEAGELFF. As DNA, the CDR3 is TGTGCCACCAGCCCTCCTGAGGCCGGGGAGCTGTTTTTT.

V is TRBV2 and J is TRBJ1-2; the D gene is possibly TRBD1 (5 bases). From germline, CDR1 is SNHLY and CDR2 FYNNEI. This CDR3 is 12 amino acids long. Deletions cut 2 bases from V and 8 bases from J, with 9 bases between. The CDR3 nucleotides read TGTGCCAGCAGTGAATGGGGCGAAGGCTACACCTTC. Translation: CASSEWGEGYTF.

The chain's CDR3 is CASSTDTQYF. For the CDR3, the DNA is TGTGCCAGCAGCACAGATACGCAGTATTTT. The chain is built from TRBV9 and TRBJ2-3; no definite D call. Germline assignment: CDR1 SGDLS and CDR2 YYNGEE. CDR3 length: 10 residues. Trimming took 4 bases from V and 3 from J, leaving 0 bases between them.

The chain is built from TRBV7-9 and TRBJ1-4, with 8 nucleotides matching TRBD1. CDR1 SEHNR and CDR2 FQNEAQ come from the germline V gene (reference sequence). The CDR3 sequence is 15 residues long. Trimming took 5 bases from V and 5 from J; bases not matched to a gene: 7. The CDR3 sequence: CASSRSGTGNEKLFF. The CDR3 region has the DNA TGTGCCAGCAGCAGATCCGGGACAGGAAATGAAAAACTGTTTTTT.

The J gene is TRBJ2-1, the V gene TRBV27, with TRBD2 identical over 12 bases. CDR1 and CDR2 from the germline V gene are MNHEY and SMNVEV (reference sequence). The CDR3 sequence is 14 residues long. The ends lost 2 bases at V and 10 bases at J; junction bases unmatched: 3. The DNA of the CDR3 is TGTGCCAGCAGTTTAGGGACTAGCGGGTCCGAGCAGTTCTTC. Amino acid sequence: CASSLGTSGSEQFF.

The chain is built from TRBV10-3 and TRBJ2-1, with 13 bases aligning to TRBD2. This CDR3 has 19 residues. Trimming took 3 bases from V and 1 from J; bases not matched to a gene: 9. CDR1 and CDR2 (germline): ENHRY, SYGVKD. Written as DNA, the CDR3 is TGTGCCATCAGTGATGTTGGGACTAGCGGGGCCATTTCCTACAATGAGCAGTTCTTC. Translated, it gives CAISDVGTSGAISYNEQFF.

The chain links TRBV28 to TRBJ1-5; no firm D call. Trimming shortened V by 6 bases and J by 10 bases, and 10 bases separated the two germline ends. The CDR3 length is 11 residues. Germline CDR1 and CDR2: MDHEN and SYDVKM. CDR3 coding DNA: TGTGCCAGCAGCCCCTCTCTTCCCCAGCATTTT. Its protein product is CASSPSLPQHF.

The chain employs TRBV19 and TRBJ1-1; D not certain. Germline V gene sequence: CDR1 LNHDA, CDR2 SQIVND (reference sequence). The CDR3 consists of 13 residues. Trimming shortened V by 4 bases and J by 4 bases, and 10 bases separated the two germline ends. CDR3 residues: CASSRGFFTEAFF. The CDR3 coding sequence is TGTGCCAGTAGTAGAGGATTTTTCACTGAAGCTTTCTTT.

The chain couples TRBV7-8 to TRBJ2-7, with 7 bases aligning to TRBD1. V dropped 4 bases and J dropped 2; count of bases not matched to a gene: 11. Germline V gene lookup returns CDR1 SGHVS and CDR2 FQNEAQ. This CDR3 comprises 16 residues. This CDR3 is CASSSRLTGFTYEQYF. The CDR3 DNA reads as TGTGCCAGCAGCTCCCGGCTGACAGGGTTCACCTACGAGCAGTACTTC.

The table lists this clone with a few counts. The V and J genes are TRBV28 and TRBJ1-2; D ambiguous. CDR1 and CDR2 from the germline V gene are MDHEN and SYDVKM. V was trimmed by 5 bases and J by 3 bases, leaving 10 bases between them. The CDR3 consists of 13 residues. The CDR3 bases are TGTGCCAGCAGTGGGTGGCAGTACTATGGCTACACCTTC. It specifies CASSGWQYYGYTF.